This TCR beta chain was sequenced in a study of shared T cell receptors in the human thymus. Germline V CDR1 and CDR2: LGHNT, FRNRAP. The V gene lost 2 bases and the J gene lost 2 bases, with 10 bases spanning the gap. The CDR3 runs 15 residues. TCRdb's copy holds only in-frame clones and misses some; the assay was immunoSEQ multiplex PCR. Of hundreds of thousands of clones in the sample, around 87% were seen once. These data are also associated with another study on human thymus T cells. That study adds: Corrective surgery for congenital heart defects was being performed on the healthy Finnish infants who were the donors. Thymic material originated from resections removed in the course of corrective heart surgery. Both thymic and peripheral blood repertoires showed apparently biased V and J usage. Thymic repertoires from unrelated individuals overlapped highly, related research reported.

The sample consisted of thymocytes. The chain combines TRBV12-5 with TRBJ1-3, with D possibly being TRBD1 (5 bases). This clonotype was obtained from a boy under three years old with a congenital heart defect. CDR3 region: CASGLRGTTGNTIYF. The CDR3 DNA reads TGTGCTAGTGGTTTGCGGGGGACCACTGGAAACACCATATATTTT.